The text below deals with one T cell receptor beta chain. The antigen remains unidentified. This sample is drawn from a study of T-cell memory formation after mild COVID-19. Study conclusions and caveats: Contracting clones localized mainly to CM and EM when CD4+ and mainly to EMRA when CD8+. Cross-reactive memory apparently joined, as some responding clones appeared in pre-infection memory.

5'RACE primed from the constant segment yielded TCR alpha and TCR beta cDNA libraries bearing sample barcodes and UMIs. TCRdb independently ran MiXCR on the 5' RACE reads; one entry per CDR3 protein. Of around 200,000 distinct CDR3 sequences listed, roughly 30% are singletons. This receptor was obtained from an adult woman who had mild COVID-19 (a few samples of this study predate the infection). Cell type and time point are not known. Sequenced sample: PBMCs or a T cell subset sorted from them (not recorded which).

CDR3 region: CASSLGEGRSYGYTF. CDR3 sequence (DNA): TGTGCCAGCAGCTTAGGGGAAGGGAGAAGCTATGGCTACACCTTC. The chain joins TRBV7-2 to TRBJ1-2; D remains ambiguous. From germline, CDR1 is SGHTA and CDR2 FQGNSA. The CDR3 length is 15 residues. Deletions cut 1 base from V and 4 bases from J, with 13 bases between.